Described below is a single T cell receptor beta chain sequence and its context. Its specificity is not known. Assay used: immunoSEQ multiplex PCR; TCRdb lists only in-frame clones, some missing. The sample carries some 5,800 clones, 70% to 80% recorded once. Per the germline V gene, CDR1 is MDHEN and CDR2 is SYDVKM. V lost 4 bases, J lost 3 bases, and 10 bases lay in between. The CDR3 contains 13 residues. This record comes from a study of high-grade serous ovarian cancer treatment subgroups. Study-wide background: Samples averaged 14,192 reads and roughly 7,700 unique TCR beta rearrangements. Study-wide findings and caveats: Only CDR3 was analyzed; CDR1 and CDR2 were not. These tumor repertoires lack spatial information from bulk sequencing. Tumors within one patient showed repertoire similarity of roughly 0.095 to 0.85.

Tumor samples were obtained before definitive surgery or chemotherapy. The sequence derives from a human donor with high-grade serous ovarian cancer. The rearrangement links TRBV28 to TRBJ2-7; perhaps TRBD1 as D (5 bases). The specimen sequenced was tumor tissue. The CDR3 here is CASSSIDSYEQYF. The CDR3 region has the DNA TGTGCCAGCAGTTCCATTGACAGCTACGAGCAGTACTTC.